This TCR beta chain was obtained from a study of cytomegalovirus exposure and HLA in healthy donors. The PCR ran on 60 Vbeta and 13 Jbeta primers. The method was immunoSEQ multiplex PCR; TCRdb's version includes in-frame clones alone and lacks a portion of them. Of 170,000 or so clones listed, under 80% are singletons. This CDR3 contains 17 residues. Germline V gene data show CDR1 as LGHNA and CDR2 as YNFKEQ. Germline trimming cut 0 bases from V and 0 bases from J; bases unmatched to any gene: 3. Input material: PBMCs. The V gene is TRBV4-2, the J gene TRBJ1-3, with 9 bases matching TRBD1. This clonotype was obtained from a woman in her 50s in good health and CMV-seropositive. CDR3 in DNA: TGTGCCAGCAGCCAAGATTGGGACAGGGACTCTGGAAACACCATATATTTT. Amino acids: CASSQDWDRDSGNTIYF.